This T cell receptor beta chain was captured in a study of blood T cell repertoires in COVID-19. This table comes from immunoSEQ multiplex PCR, and its TCRdb copy is limited to in-frame clones, with some not included. There are some 240,000 clones in the sample; around 90% occur only once, and roughly 10% lies in the top ten. The CDR3 covers 14 residues. Germline V gene data show CDR1 as MNHEY and CDR2 as SVGAGI. Trimming took 5 bases from V and 0 from J; bases not matched to a gene: 1. This clone occurred once. This TCR was recovered from a woman aged 65 to 85 with COVID-19, enrolled during active disease. The gene calls are TRBV6-5 and TRBJ1-5; 7 bases are a match to TRBD1. The sequenced sample was peripheral blood. The CDR3 sequence: CASSRQGSNQPQHF. CDR3 nucleotides: TGTGCCAGCAGTCGACAGGGTAGCAATCAGCCCCAGCATTTT.